Listed below are T cell receptor beta chains from one sample, sequenced in a study of blood T cell repertoires in COVID-19. The protocol was immunoSEQ multiplex PCR, while the TCRdb copy is restricted to in-frame clones and leaves out a portion. The table includes about 210,000 clones, 80% detected once. Sequencing used peripheral blood. The receptors stem from a human donor in a cohort sampled during active COVID-19. Each CDR3 is given with its conserved first and last residue. A D gene is named only where the DNA matches it firmly. Not every row has a clone size; where given, it reads once, few, many or a size class.

d_call,cdr3_length,v_call,clone_size,j_call,cdr3_nt,cdr3_aa
TRBD2,18,TRBV27,-,TRBJ2-7,TGTGCCAGCAGTTTATCGACTAGCGGGAGAGATATTATCTACGAGCAGTACTTC,CASSLSTSGRDIIYEQYF
-,11,TRBV7-9,-,TRBJ2-7,TGTGCCATCGACTCAACCTACGAGCAGTACTTC,CAIDSTYEQYF
-,14,TRBV6-5,once,TRBJ2-7,TGTGCCAGCAGACTGACAGGAGCTTCCTACGAGCAGTACTTC,CASRLTGASYEQYF
TRBD2,15,TRBV9,few,TRBJ2-1,TGTGCCAGCAGCACCCTTAGCGGGGGGTTCAATGAGCAGTTCTTC,CASSTLSGGFNEQFF
-,15,TRBV9,-,TRBJ1-6,TGTGCCAGCAGCTGGGGAGGGTCCTATAATTCACCCCTCCACTTT,CASSWGGSYNSPLHF
TRBD1,14,TRBV6-5,-,TRBJ1-1,TGTGCCAGCAGCTCGGACAGGGGGCTCACTGAAGCTTTCTTT,CASSSDRGLTEAFF
-,14,TRBV18,-,TRBJ2-7,TGTGCCAGCTCTCTTCCTTACAGGGTCTACGAGCAGTACTTC,CASSLPYRVYEQYF
TRBD1,15,TRBV11-3,-,TRBJ1-3,TGTGCCAGCAGCTTAAGGACAGGCGCTGGAAACACCATATATTTT,CASSLRTGAGNTIYF
-,13,TRBV19,-,TRBJ1-1,TGTGCCAGCCAGGGCAGGAAGGACACTGAAGCTTTCTTT,CASQGRKDTEAFF
-,11,TRBV7-8,-,TRBJ2-7,TGTGCCAGCAGCCTTAACTACGAGCAGTACTTC,CASSLNYEQYF
TRBD2,16,TRBV5-1,-,TRBJ2-3,TGCGCCAGCAGCTTACGGACTAGCGGGAGTGCAGATACGCAGTATTTT,CASSLRTSGSADTQYF
-,13,TRBV14,-,TRBJ1-1,TGTGCCAGCAGCCAGGATTGGCGGGCTGAAGCTTTCTTT,CASSQDWRAEAFF
-,15,TRBV28,-,TRBJ1-2,TGTGCCAGCAGTTTCCCCCTGGGCCAGGGGAATGGCTACACCTTC,CASSFPLGQGNGYTF
TRBD1,14,TRBV5-1,-,TRBJ2-2,TGCGCCAGCAGCCGCAGGACAGGCCCCGGGGAGCTGTTTTTT,CASSRRTGPGELFF
TRBD1,15,TRBV3-1/TRBV3-2,-,TRBJ1-2,TGTGCCAGCAGCGTCCAGGGGGCCCCTGTAGGTGGCTACACCTTC,CASSVQGAPVGGYTF